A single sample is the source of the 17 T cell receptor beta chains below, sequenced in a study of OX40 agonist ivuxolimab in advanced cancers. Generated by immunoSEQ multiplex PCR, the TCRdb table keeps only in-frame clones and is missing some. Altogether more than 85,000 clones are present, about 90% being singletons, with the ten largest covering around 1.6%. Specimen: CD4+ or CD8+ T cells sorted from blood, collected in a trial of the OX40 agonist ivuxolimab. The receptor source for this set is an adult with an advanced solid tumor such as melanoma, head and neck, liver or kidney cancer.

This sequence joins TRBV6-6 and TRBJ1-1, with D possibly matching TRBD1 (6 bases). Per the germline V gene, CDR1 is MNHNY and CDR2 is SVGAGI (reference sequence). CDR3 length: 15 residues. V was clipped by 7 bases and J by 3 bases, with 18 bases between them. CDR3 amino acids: CASIKQGSGDTEAFF. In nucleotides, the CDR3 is TGTGCCAGCATCAAACAGGGCTCCGGCGACACTGAAGCTTTCTTT.

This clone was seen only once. This chain's CDR3 is CASSSSPGLRTGELFF. DNA of the CDR3: TGTGCCAGCAGCTCCTCACCGGGACTCCGGACCGGGGAGCTGTTTTTT. V usage is TRBV7-3 and J usage is TRBJ2-2; perhaps TRBD2 as D (6 bases). CDR3 length: 16 amino acids. V shed 4 bases and J shed 5 bases, with 17 bases lying between them. Germline lookup yields CDR1 SGHTA and CDR2 FQGTGA.

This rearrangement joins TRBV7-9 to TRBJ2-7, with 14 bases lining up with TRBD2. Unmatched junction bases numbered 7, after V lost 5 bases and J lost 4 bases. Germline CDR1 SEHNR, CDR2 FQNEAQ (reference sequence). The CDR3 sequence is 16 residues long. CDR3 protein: CASSRRLAGGPYEQYF. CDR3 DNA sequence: TGTGCCAGCAGCCGACGACTAGCGGGAGGGCCTTACGAGCAGTACTTC.

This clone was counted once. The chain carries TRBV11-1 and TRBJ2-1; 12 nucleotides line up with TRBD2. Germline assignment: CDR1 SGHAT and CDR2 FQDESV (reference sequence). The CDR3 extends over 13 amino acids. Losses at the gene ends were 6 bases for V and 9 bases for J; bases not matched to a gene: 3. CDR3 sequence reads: CASRGLAGSEQFF. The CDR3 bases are TGTGCCAGCAGGGGACTAGCGGGTTCTGAGCAGTTCTTC.

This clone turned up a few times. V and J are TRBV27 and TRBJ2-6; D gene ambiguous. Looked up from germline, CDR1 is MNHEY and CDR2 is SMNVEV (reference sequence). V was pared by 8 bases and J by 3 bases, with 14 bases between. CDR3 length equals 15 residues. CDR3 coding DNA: TGTGCCAGCGCATGGCAAGCAGGTGGGGCCAACGTCCTGACTTTC. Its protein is CASAWQAGGANVLTF.

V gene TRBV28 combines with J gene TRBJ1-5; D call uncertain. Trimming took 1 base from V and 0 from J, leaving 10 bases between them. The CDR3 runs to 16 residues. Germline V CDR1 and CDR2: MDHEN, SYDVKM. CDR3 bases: TGTGCCAGCAGTTTATACATGGGATATAGCAATCAGCCCCAGCATTTT. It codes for CASSLYMGYSNQPQHF.

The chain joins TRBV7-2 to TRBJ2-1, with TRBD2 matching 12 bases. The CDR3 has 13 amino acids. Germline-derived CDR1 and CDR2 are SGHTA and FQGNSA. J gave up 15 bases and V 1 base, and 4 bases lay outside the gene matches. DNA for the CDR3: TGTGCCAGCAGCTTAGGACCTAGCGGGAGGGTGTTCTTC. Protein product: CASSLGPSGRVFF.

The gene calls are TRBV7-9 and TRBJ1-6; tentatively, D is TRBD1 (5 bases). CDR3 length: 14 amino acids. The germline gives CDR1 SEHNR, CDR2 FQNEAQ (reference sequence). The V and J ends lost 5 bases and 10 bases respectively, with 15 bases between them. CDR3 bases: TGTGCCAGCAGCAACCGGGACCCGCGGTCACCCCTCCACTTT. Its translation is CASSNRDPRSPLHF. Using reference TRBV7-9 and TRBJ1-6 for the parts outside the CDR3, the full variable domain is DTGVSQNPRHKITKRGQNVTFRCDPISEHNRLYWYRQTLGQGPEFLTYFQNEAQLEKSRLLSDRFSAERPKGSFSTLEIQRTEQGDSAMYLCASSNRDPRSPLHFGNGTRLTVT.

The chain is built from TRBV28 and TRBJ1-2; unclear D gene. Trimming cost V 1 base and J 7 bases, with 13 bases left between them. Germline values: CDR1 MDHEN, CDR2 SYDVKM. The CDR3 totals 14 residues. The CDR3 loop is CASSLFGRYSGYTF. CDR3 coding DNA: TGTGCCAGCAGTTTATTTGGGAGATACTCTGGCTACACCTTC.

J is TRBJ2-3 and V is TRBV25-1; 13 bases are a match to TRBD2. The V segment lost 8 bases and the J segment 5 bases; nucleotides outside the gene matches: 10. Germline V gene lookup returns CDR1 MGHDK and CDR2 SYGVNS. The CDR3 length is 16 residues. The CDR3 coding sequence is TGTGCCAGCGGGGACCAGACTAGCGGGAGGATAGATACGCAGTATTTT. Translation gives CASGDQTSGRIDTQYF.

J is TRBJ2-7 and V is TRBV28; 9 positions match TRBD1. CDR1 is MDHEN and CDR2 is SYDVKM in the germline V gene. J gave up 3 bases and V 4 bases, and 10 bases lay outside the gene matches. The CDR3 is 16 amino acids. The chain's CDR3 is CASSSPTGGVNYEQYF. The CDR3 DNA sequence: TGTGCCAGCAGTTCCCCCACAGGGGGCGTCAACTACGAGCAGTACTTC. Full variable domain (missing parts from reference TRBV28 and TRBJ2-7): DVKVTQSSRYLVKRTGEKVFLECVQDMDHENMFWYRQDPGLGLRLIYFSYDVKMKEKGDIPEGYSVSREKKERFSLILESASTNQTSMYLCASSSPTGGVNYEQYFGPGTRLTVT.

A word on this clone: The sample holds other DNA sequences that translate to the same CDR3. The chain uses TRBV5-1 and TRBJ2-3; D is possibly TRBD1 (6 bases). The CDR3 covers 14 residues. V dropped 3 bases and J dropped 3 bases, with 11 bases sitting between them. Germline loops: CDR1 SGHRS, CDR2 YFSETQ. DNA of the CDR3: TGCGCCAGCAGCTGGGGGCAGGTGACAGATACGCAGTATTTT. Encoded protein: CASSWGQVTDTQYF.

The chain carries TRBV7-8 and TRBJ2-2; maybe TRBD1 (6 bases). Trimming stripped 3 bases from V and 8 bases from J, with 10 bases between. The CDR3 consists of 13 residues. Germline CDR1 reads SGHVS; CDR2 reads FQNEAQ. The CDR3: CASSLDSWGELFF. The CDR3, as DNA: TGTGCCAGCAGCTTGGACAGTTGGGGGGAGCTGTTTTTT.

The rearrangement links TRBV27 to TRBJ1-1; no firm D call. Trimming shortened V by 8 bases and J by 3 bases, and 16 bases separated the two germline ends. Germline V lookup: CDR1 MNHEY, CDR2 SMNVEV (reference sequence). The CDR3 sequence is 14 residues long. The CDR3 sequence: CASLSGRADTEAFF. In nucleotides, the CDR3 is TGTGCCAGCTTAAGTGGGCGGGCGGACACTGAAGCTTTCTTT.

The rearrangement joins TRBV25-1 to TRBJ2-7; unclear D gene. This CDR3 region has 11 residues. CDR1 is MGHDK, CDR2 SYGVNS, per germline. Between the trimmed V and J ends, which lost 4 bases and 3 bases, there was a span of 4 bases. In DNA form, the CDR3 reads TGTGCCAGCAGTGCCCACTACGAGCAGTACTTC. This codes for CASSAHYEQYF.

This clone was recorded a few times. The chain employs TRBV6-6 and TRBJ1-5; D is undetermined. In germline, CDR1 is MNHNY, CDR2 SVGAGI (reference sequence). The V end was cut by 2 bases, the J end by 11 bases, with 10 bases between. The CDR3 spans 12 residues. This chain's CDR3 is CASSYQPEAQHF. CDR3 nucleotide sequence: TGTGCCAGCAGTTACCAGCCGGAGGCCCAGCATTTT.

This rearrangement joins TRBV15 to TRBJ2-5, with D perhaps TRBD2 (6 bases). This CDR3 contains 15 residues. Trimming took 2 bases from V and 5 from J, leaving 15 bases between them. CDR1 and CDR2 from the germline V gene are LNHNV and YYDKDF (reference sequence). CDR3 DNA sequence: TGTGCCACCAGCAGATCCCGGGACTCCGGGGAGACCCAGTACTTC. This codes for CATSRSRDSGETQYF.